These T cell receptor beta chains were read from a single sample in a study of blood T cells in healthy people across ages. TCRdb ran MiXCR on the 5' RACE reads and lists one entry per CDR3 protein. Here the sample spans roughly 1,800,000 distinct CDR3 sequences, roughly 52% being singletons. Sequencing input: blood. The receptors derive from a woman aged 35 to 49 in good health. Both conserved end residues are part of each CDR3. Fields, in order: D gene, CDR3 length, V gene, J gene, CDR3 protein. The D gene is left open where the match is weak.

d_call: -
cdr3_length: 15
v_call: TRBV12-3/TRBV12-4
j_call: TRBJ2-5
cdr3_aa: CASSQRARAAETQYF

d_call: TRBD1
cdr3_length: 13
v_call: TRBV27
j_call: TRBJ2-1
cdr3_aa: CASTDRGPHEQFF

d_call: TRBD2
cdr3_length: 16
v_call: TRBV24-1
j_call: TRBJ2-3
cdr3_aa: CATSDLTSGDTDTQYF

d_call: TRBD1
cdr3_length: 14
v_call: TRBV20-1
j_call: TRBJ2-7
cdr3_aa: CSASEQQGPYEQYF

d_call: -
cdr3_length: 16
v_call: TRBV28
j_call: TRBJ2-5
cdr3_aa: CASSSSTAEGVETQYF

d_call: -
cdr3_length: 12
v_call: TRBV19
j_call: TRBJ1-1
cdr3_aa: CASSIRQNEAFF

d_call: TRBD1
cdr3_length: 16
v_call: TRBV28
j_call: TRBJ1-2
cdr3_aa: CASSLMGQGLVGGYTF

d_call: TRBD2
cdr3_length: 14
v_call: TRBV20-1
j_call: TRBJ2-3
cdr3_aa: CSARRLAGVDTQYF

d_call: TRBD2
cdr3_length: 16
v_call: TRBV18
j_call: TRBJ2-3
cdr3_aa: CASSPPERGAWGTQYF

d_call: -
cdr3_length: 14
v_call: TRBV7-2
j_call: TRBJ2-7
cdr3_aa: CASSQNRDLYVQYF

d_call: -
cdr3_length: 13
v_call: TRBV5-4
j_call: TRBJ1-2
cdr3_aa: CASSKTGNSGYTF

d_call: TRBD1
cdr3_length: 14
v_call: TRBV7-2
j_call: TRBJ2-1
cdr3_aa: CASSSGTVLGEQFF

d_call: -
cdr3_length: 11
v_call: TRBV20-1
j_call: TRBJ1-4
cdr3_aa: CSALGGEKLFF

d_call: TRBD1
cdr3_length: 17
v_call: TRBV24-1
j_call: TRBJ2-7
cdr3_aa: CATSDSGQGGLSYEQYF

d_call: -
cdr3_length: 15
v_call: TRBV11-2
j_call: TRBJ2-5
cdr3_aa: CASSLGDRPQETQYF

d_call: TRBD2
cdr3_length: 15
v_call: TRBV4-3
j_call: TRBJ2-5
cdr3_aa: CASSQLTSGGETQYF

d_call: -
cdr3_length: 13
v_call: TRBV14
j_call: TRBJ2-7
cdr3_aa: CASSQVRSQGQYF

d_call: TRBD2
cdr3_length: 16
v_call: TRBV7-2
j_call: TRBJ2-3
cdr3_aa: CASSISSGGGQDTQYF

d_call: -
cdr3_length: 15
v_call: TRBV27
j_call: TRBJ2-7
cdr3_aa: CASSPLVEGSYEQYF

d_call: -
cdr3_length: 15
v_call: TRBV9
j_call: TRBJ2-3
cdr3_aa: CASSVAGIFTDTQYF

d_call: -
cdr3_length: 14
v_call: TRBV7-9
j_call: TRBJ1-1
cdr3_aa: CASSYPRVWTEAFF

d_call: TRBD1
cdr3_length: 17
v_call: TRBV4-2
j_call: TRBJ1-2
cdr3_aa: CASSQTGQGATNYGYTF

d_call: -
cdr3_length: 18
v_call: TRBV6-1
j_call: TRBJ2-1
cdr3_aa: CASSKAYTGISGNNEQFF

d_call: TRBD2
cdr3_length: 18
v_call: TRBV12-3/TRBV12-4
j_call: TRBJ2-1
cdr3_aa: CASSLVPTGLAGGHEQFF

d_call: TRBD1
cdr3_length: 15
v_call: TRBV5-1
j_call: TRBJ2-7
cdr3_aa: CASSSDRTGLGEQYF

d_call: -
cdr3_length: 15
v_call: TRBV15
j_call: TRBJ2-5
cdr3_aa: CATSRRTGWQETQYF

d_call: TRBD2
cdr3_length: 18
v_call: TRBV18
j_call: TRBJ2-1
cdr3_aa: CASSPLNQRGGSYNEQFF

d_call: TRBD2
cdr3_length: 18
v_call: TRBV7-2
j_call: TRBJ2-6
cdr3_aa: CASSLLAGRRSGANVLTF

d_call: TRBD2
cdr3_length: 13
v_call: TRBV6-5
j_call: TRBJ2-1
cdr3_aa: CASGLDSYNEQFF

d_call: -
cdr3_length: 16
v_call: TRBV20-1
j_call: TRBJ2-3
cdr3_aa: CSASYFYESRTDTQYF

d_call: -
cdr3_length: 12
v_call: TRBV2
j_call: TRBJ2-7
cdr3_aa: CASSATPSEQYF

d_call: -
cdr3_length: 17
v_call: TRBV28
j_call: TRBJ2-6
cdr3_aa: CASSYTRGISGANVLTF

d_call: TRBD2
cdr3_length: 14
v_call: TRBV6-2/TRBV6-3
j_call: TRBJ2-3
cdr3_aa: CASSFGTSADTQYF

d_call: -
cdr3_length: 12
v_call: TRBV3-1
j_call: TRBJ1-2
cdr3_aa: CASSQNGYGYTF

d_call: -
cdr3_length: 19
v_call: TRBV4-3
j_call: TRBJ2-2
cdr3_aa: CASSQVRSSEAGMIGELFF

d_call: -
cdr3_length: 16
v_call: TRBV12-5
j_call: TRBJ2-5
cdr3_aa: CASGSEGFEYQETRYF

d_call: TRBD2
cdr3_length: 11
v_call: TRBV7-9
j_call: TRBJ2-1
cdr3_aa: CASPRGDEQFF

d_call: -
cdr3_length: 12
v_call: TRBV27
j_call: TRBJ1-2
cdr3_aa: CASGTQIYGYTF

d_call: -
cdr3_length: 15
v_call: TRBV6-2/TRBV6-3
j_call: TRBJ2-3
cdr3_aa: CASRFTPGLGDTQYF

d_call: TRBD1
cdr3_length: 13
v_call: TRBV5-1
j_call: TRBJ2-7
cdr3_aa: CASSLGQGSEQYF

d_call: -
cdr3_length: 15
v_call: TRBV5-1
j_call: TRBJ2-5
cdr3_aa: CASSLVPGTKVTQYF

d_call: -
cdr3_length: 13
v_call: TRBV20-1
j_call: TRBJ2-7
cdr3_aa: CSARSGNTYEQYF

d_call: TRBD2
cdr3_length: 15
v_call: TRBV12-3/TRBV12-4
j_call: TRBJ2-7
cdr3_aa: CASSPRTSGGYEQYF

d_call: -
cdr3_length: 15
v_call: TRBV24-1
j_call: TRBJ2-1
cdr3_aa: CATSDPTDAVREQFF

d_call: TRBD1
cdr3_length: 15
v_call: TRBV9
j_call: TRBJ1-4
cdr3_aa: CASSAPGTGLRKLFF

d_call: TRBD2
cdr3_length: 18
v_call: TRBV15
j_call: TRBJ2-5
cdr3_aa: CATSRDLGTSGYQETQYF

d_call: TRBD1
cdr3_length: 15
v_call: TRBV28
j_call: TRBJ1-5
cdr3_aa: CASSRDRFSNQPQHF

d_call: -
cdr3_length: 13
v_call: TRBV24-1
j_call: TRBJ1-1
cdr3_aa: CATSEAGDTEAFF

d_call: -
cdr3_length: 14
v_call: TRBV6-2/TRBV6-3
j_call: TRBJ2-5
cdr3_aa: CASSSRAYEETQYF

d_call: -
cdr3_length: 17
v_call: TRBV4-2
j_call: TRBJ1-6
cdr3_aa: CASSQEGAGAANSPLHF

d_call: -
cdr3_length: 14
v_call: TRBV25-1
j_call: TRBJ2-5
cdr3_aa: CASSVDRIAREQYF

d_call: TRBD2
cdr3_length: 17
v_call: TRBV20-1
j_call: TRBJ2-5
cdr3_aa: CSASLGISGGGQETQYF

d_call: -
cdr3_length: 14
v_call: TRBV20-1
j_call: TRBJ2-5
cdr3_aa: CSAEEDRLAYVQYF

d_call: TRBD2
cdr3_length: 18
v_call: TRBV12-3/TRBV12-4
j_call: TRBJ2-6
cdr3_aa: CASSLRAGTSSGANVLTF

d_call: -
cdr3_length: 13
v_call: TRBV24-1
j_call: TRBJ2-1
cdr3_aa: CATSDPPGPVRFF

d_call: -
cdr3_length: 14
v_call: TRBV21-1
j_call: TRBJ1-2
cdr3_aa: CASSKRRQQYGYTF

d_call: TRBD1
cdr3_length: 15
v_call: TRBV20-1
j_call: TRBJ1-6
cdr3_aa: CSGTVGQGLYSPLHF

d_call: -
cdr3_length: 15
v_call: TRBV27
j_call: TRBJ1-5
cdr3_aa: CASSLADRSHQPQHF

d_call: -
cdr3_length: 15
v_call: TRBV4-1
j_call: TRBJ1-1
cdr3_aa: CASSSPSRGNTEAFF